One and the same sample provided the 10 T cell receptor beta chains below, sequenced in a study of shared T cell receptors in the human thymus (dated by TCRdb to the early 2020s). The receptor library was made with the immunoSEQ multiplex PCR assay. Not all clones reach the TCRdb copy of this immuneACCESS table, which keeps in-frame sequences only. Checked studies attribute under half of the gap to unresolved V genes and leave the rest unexplained. This sample lists 640,000 or so clones; 70% to 90% were detected once. The ten biggest clones cover more than 0.009% of the sample. This sample was shared with a second study, whose subject was human thymus T cells.

The sequenced sample was thymocytes. Receptors originate from a boy less than two years old with a congenital heart defect. Donor details come from another sample of the same person, matched by shared clones.

CDR3 DNA sequence: TGTGCCAGCAGCTTAGGTCAAAGAGGGCCGATAAATTCACCCCTCCACTTT. Its translation: CASSLGQRGPINSPLHF. This chain joins TRBV7-3 and TRBJ1-6; D ambiguous. The CDR3 totals 17 residues. Germline CDR1 reads SGHTA; CDR2 reads FQGTGA. V shed 2 bases and J shed 7 bases, with 18 bases lying between them.

This chain joins TRBV27 and TRBJ1-1, with D possibly being TRBD1 (6 bases). V shed 5 bases and J shed 4 bases, with 14 bases lying between them. Germline CDR1 and CDR2: MNHEY and SMNVEV (reference sequence). The CDR3 runs to 14 residues. CDR3 DNA sequence: TGTGCCAGCAGTCGAAGAGGGGGTAGCACTGAAGCTTTCTTT. Translation gives CASSRRGGSTEAFF.

CDR3 coding DNA: TGCGCCAGCAGGGTGAAGCGGGGAGCGAATGAGCAGTTCTTC. Amino acid sequence: CASRVKRGANEQFF. The chain is built from TRBV4-1 and TRBJ2-1; 7 bases map to TRBD2. CDR3 length equals 14 residues. CDR1 and CDR2 (germline): MGHRA, YSYEKL. V lost 6 bases, J lost 7 bases, and 9 bases stayed unmatched.

CDR3 DNA: TGTGCCAGCAGTGAGCCCGTGACTAAGCACAGGAGGGCCTACGAGCAGTACTTC. Its protein is CASSEPVTKHRRAYEQYF. The chain joins TRBV2 to TRBJ2-7; tentative D call: TRBD2 (6 bases). This CDR3 has 18 residues. V shed 3 bases and J shed 2 bases, with 23 bases lying between them. Germline CDR1 is SNHLY and CDR2 is FYNNEI.

The chain is built from TRBV6-5 and TRBJ2-7; TRBD1 might be the D (6 bases). The ends were cut back, 4 bases at V and 2 bases at J, with 15 bases in the middle. Per the germline V gene, CDR1 is MNHEY and CDR2 is SVGAGI. CDR3 size: 15 residues. The CDR3 here is CASSSIGTLPYEQYF. The CDR3 coding sequence is TGTGCCAGCAGTTCCATAGGGACACTTCCCTACGAGCAGTACTTC.

The CDR3 protein is CATSLQTSGGSTDTQYF. In nucleotides, the CDR3 is TGTGCCACCAGCCTCCAGACTAGCGGGGGAAGCACAGATACGCAGTATTTT. The chain has TRBV15 and TRBJ2-3; 12 bases are shared with TRBD2. V was clipped by 5 bases and J by 0 bases; unmatched bases: 6. Germline values: CDR1 LNHNV, CDR2 YYDKDF (reference sequence). The CDR3 spans 17 residues.

V and J are TRBV28 and TRBJ2-3, with a possible D match to TRBD1 (5 bases). Germline CDR1 MDHEN, CDR2 SYDVKM. The CDR3 extends over 14 amino acids. V lost 2 bases to trimming and J lost 4 bases, with 10 bases between them. The CDR3 loop is CASSLQGLSDTQYF. The CDR3 DNA reads as TGTGCCAGCAGTTTACAGGGATTGTCAGATACGCAGTATTTT.

This clone was detected only a few times. V is TRBV5-1 and J is TRBJ2-3; possibly TRBD2 for D (5 bases). Germline lookup yields CDR1 SGHRS and CDR2 YFSETQ. The germline V and J ends were trimmed by 4 bases and 1 base, with 16 bases remaining between them. The CDR3 extends over 16 amino acids. The CDR3 sequence is CASSRQRWRGTDTQYF. As DNA, the CDR3 is TGCGCCAGCAGCCGGCAGCGGTGGCGGGGCACAGATACGCAGTATTTT.

The chain has TRBV7-2 and TRBJ1-5, with D perhaps matching TRBD1 (6 bases). This CDR3 region has 15 residues. Trimming stripped 2 bases from V and 4 bases from J, with 12 bases between. The germline gives CDR1 SGHTA, CDR2 FQGNSA. CDR3 sequence reads: CASSLRHRANQPQHF. The DNA for the CDR3 is TGTGCCAGCAGCTTAAGGCACAGGGCTAATCAGCCCCAGCATTTT. Full variable domain (missing parts from reference TRBV7-2 and TRBJ1-5): GAGVSQSPSNKVTEKGKDVELRCDPISGHTALYWYRQSLGQGLEFLIYFQGNSAPDKSGLPSDRFSAERTGGSVSTLTIQRTQQEDSAVYLCASSLRHRANQPQHFGDGTRLSIL.

The table lists this clone with a count of one. The genes are TRBV6-5 and TRBJ1-4; D is ambiguous. Germline loops: CDR1 MNHEY, CDR2 SVGAGI. CDR3 length: 14 amino acids. The V end lost 4 bases, the J end lost 5 bases, and 11 bases lay between the germline ends. DNA of the CDR3: TGTGCCAGCAGTTCGAGGTCTGGGAATGAAAAACTGTTTTTT. Protein product: CASSSRSGNEKLFF.